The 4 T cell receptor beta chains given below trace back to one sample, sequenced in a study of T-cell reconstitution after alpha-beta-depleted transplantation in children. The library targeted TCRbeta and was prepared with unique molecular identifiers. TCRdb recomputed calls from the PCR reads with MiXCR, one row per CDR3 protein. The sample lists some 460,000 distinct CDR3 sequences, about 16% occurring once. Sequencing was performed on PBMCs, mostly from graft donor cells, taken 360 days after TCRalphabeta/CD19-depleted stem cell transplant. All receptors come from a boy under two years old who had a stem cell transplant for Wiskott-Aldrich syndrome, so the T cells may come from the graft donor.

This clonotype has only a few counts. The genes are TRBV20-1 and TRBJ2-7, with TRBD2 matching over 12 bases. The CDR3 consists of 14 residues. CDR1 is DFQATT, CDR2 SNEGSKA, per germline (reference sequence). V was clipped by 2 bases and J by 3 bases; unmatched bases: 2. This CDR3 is CSARPGLAGYEQYF. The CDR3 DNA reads TGCAGTGCTAGACCGGGACTAGCGGGCTACGAGCAGTACTTC.

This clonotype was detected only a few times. CDR3 sequence (DNA): TGTGCCAGCAGCCGCCGGGACAGGGGAGAAGCAGATACGCAGTATTTT. This sequence encodes CASSRRDRGEADTQYF. The rearrangement uses TRBV6-2 or TRBV6-3 and TRBJ2-3; 10 bases map to TRBD1. The CDR3 length is 16 residues. Germline V CDR1 and CDR2: MNHEY, SVGEGT. Germline trimming cut 6 bases from V and 4 bases from J; bases unmatched to any gene: 10.

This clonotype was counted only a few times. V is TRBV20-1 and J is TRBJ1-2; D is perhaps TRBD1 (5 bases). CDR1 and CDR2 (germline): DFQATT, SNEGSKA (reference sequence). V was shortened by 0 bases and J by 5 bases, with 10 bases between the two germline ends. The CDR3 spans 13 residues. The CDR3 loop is CSARDLAGYGYTF. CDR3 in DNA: TGCAGTGCTAGAGATTTGGCAGGGTATGGCTACACCTTC.

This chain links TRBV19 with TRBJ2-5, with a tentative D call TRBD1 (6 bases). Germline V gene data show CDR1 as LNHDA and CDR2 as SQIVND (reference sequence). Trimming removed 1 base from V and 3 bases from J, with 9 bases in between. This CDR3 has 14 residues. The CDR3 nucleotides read TGTGCCAGTAGTATAGCCAGGGGCGAAGAGACCCAGTACTTC. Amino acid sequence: CASSIARGEETQYF.